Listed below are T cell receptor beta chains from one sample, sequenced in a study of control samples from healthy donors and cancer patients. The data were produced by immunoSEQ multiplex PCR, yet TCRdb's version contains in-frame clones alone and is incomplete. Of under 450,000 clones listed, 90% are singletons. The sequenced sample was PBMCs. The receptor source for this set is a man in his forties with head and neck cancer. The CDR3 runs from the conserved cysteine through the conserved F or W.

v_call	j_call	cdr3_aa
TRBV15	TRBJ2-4	CATSRDKRQGAAKNIQYF
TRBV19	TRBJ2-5	CASSLLLTSVETQYF
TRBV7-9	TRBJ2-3	CASSKTQSTDTQYF
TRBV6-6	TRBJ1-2	CASSYSTVGGDYGYTF
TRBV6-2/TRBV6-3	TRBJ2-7	CASSYSRDRRSYEQYF
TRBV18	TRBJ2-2	CASSSRQGNTGELFF
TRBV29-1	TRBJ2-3	CSVERASGDPDTQYF
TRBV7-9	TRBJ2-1	CASSLPRDRSHDEQFF
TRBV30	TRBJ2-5	CATNRGRETQYF
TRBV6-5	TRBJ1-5	CASSQWQDNQPQHF
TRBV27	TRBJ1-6	CASSDRGQGYSSYNSPLHF
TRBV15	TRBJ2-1	CATSDRDRRRSGSFF
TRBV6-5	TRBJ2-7	CASSYSTGAYEQYF
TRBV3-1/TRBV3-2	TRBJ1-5	CASSQGQNQPQHF